The 7 T cell receptor beta chains below come from one sample, sequenced in a study of cytomegalovirus exposure and HLA in healthy donors. 60 Vbeta and 13 Jbeta primers were used in PCR. Some clones are missing from TCRdb's copy, which holds only in-frame ones; the method was immunoSEQ multiplex PCR. The sample records 110,000 to 150,000 clones, around 79% being singletons. Sequencing was carried out using PBMCs. The receptor source for this set is a male donor in good health and CMV-seronegative.

This clone was counted only a few times. This chain uses TRBV10-3 with TRBJ2-1; TRBD2 is a possible D gene (6 bases). The V gene's germline CDR1 is ENHRY and CDR2 SYGVKD. This CDR3 spans 15 amino acids. The V gene lost 8 bases and the J gene lost 0 bases, with 14 bases spanning the gap. Here the CDR3 reads CAIRAGTGSYNEQFF. In DNA form, the CDR3 reads TGTGCCATCCGAGCCGGGACTGGCTCCTACAATGAGCAGTTCTTC.

A single count supports this clone. The chain has TRBV5-4 and TRBJ2-5; D is possibly TRBD2 (5 bases). The CDR3 runs to 15 residues. Germline V gene sequence: CDR1 SGHNT, CDR2 YYREEE (reference sequence). V lost 4 bases, J lost 0 bases, and 13 bases lay in between. CDR3 in amino acids: CASSNPRRDQETQYF. CDR3 DNA: TGTGCCAGCAGCAACCCCCGGCGGGACCAAGAGACCCAGTACTTC.

DNA for the CDR3: TGTGCCAGCAGTTACGACCCCAGAAACGGGGGCACTGAAGCTTTCTTT. Protein: CASSYDPRNGGTEAFF. The rearrangement joins TRBV6-5 to TRBJ1-1, with D tentatively TRBD1 (5 bases). V lost 2 bases to trimming and J lost 4 bases, with 17 bases between them. CDR1 and CDR2 (germline): MNHEY, SVGAGI. This CDR3 is built from 16 residues.

This clone has only a few counts. V is TRBV14 and J is TRBJ2-3; D possibly corresponds to TRBD2 (5 bases). Trimming took 6 bases from V and 5 from J, leaving 18 bases between them. This CDR3 region has 15 residues. CDR1 SGHDN and CDR2 FVKESK come from the germline V gene. The DNA of the CDR3 is TGTGCCAGCAGGCGAATGGGAGAGCATGGAGATACGCAGTATTTT. As protein: CASRRMGEHGDTQYF.

In this sample, this clone turned up once. V and J are TRBV19 and TRBJ2-2; D perhaps matches TRBD2 (5 bases). This CDR3 spans 14 amino acids. Trimming shortened V by 6 bases and J by 5 bases, and 13 bases separated the two germline ends. CDR1 and CDR2 from the germline V gene are LNHDA and SQIVND (reference sequence). The CDR3 nucleotides read TGTGCCAGTAGCCCTAGCCGCAGGACCGGGGAGCTGTTTTTT. Amino acid sequence: CASSPSRRTGELFF.

This rearrangement joins TRBV19 to TRBJ1-2; D remains ambiguous. The CDR3 runs to 15 residues. Germline V CDR1 and CDR2: LNHDA, SQIVND (reference sequence). V gave up 2 bases and J gave up 4 bases, with 14 bases separating them. The CDR3 loop is CASSISGHGGYGYTF. CDR3 nucleotide sequence: TGTGCCAGTAGTATAAGTGGGCACGGAGGCTATGGCTACACCTTC.

V gene TRBV11-2 combines with J gene TRBJ1-5; 10 nucleotides agree with TRBD1. Trimming took 6 bases from V and 5 from J; bases not matched to a gene: 7. Germline loops: CDR1 SGHAT, CDR2 FQNNGV. This CDR3 is built from 15 residues. The CDR3, as DNA: TGTGCCAGCAGTTTGACAGGGGGCGGGCATCAGCCCCAGCATTTT. Its translation is CASSLTGGGHQPQHF.